This record looks at one T cell receptor (beta chain) sequence and its context. Its antigen is still unknown. V was trimmed by 4 bases and J by 5 bases, leaving 15 bases between them. This CDR3 has 14 amino acids. Germline V gives CDR1 SGHRS, CDR2 YFSETQ. This sample stems from a study of vaccination effects on CD4 cells after COVID-19. Antigen-specific CD4+ T cells were expanded with viral peptide pools in the ViraFEST assay before sequencing. Upon completion of more than eight days in culture, CD4+ T cells were isolated. People in the vaccine group had not been infected with SARS-CoV-2 before, and their nucleocapsid antibodies were negative. Libraries were prepared by immunoSEQ multiplex PCR; TCRdb keeps only in-frame clonotypes and omits some of them. The sample holds tens of thousands of clones, roughly 78% seen once.

The chain has TRBV5-1 and TRBJ2-5; tentatively, D is TRBD1 or TRBD2 (5 bases each). The sequence was collected from a human donor who received a COVID-19 vaccine. Specimen: CD4+ T cells from PBMCs cultured with HCoV-OC43 spike peptides, collected before COVID-19 vaccination. Sample subset: HCoV-OC43 spike overlapping peptide pool stimulation. CDR3 bases: TGCGCCAGCAGCCTGGGACGGTCGCCGGAGACCCAGTACTTC. Protein: CASSLGRSPETQYF.